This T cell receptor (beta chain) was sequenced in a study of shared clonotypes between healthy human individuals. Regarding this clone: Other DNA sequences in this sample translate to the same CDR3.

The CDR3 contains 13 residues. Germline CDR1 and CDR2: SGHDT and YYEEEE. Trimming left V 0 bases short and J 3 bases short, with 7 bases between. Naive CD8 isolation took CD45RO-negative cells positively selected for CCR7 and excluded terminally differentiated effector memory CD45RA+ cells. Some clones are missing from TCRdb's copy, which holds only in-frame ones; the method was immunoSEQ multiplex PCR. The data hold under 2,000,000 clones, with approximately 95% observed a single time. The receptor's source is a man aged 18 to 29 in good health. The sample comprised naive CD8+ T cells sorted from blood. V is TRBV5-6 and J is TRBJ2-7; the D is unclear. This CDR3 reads CASSLGLDYEQYF. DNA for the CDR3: TGTGCCAGCAGCTTGGGACTGGACTACGAGCAGTACTTC.